These 20 T cell receptor beta chains came from one sample sequenced in a study of control samples from healthy donors and cancer patients. The assay was immunoSEQ multiplex PCR, and TCRdb's table has in-frame clones only and misses some. This sample has about 75,000 clones; 94% occur once, and the top ten carry 6.2%. Sequencing was performed on blood. The receptor set was obtained from a woman between 40 and 55 years old in good health.

The chain recombines TRBV19 with TRBJ1-4; D remains unclear. Trimming took off 5 bases at V and 11 bases at J, with 9 bases between the two ends. The CDR3 is 11 amino acids. Germline V lookup: CDR1 LNHDA, CDR2 SQIVND (reference sequence). CDR3 nucleotide sequence: TGTGCCAGTAGTGGGGTCGGTAAACTGTTTTTT. Protein: CASSGVGKLFF.

This clone is a singleton in its sample. V gene TRBV7-2 combines with J gene TRBJ2-5; no definite D call. The germline V gene encodes CDR1 SGHTA and CDR2 FQGNSA. V was trimmed by 7 bases and J by 5 bases, leaving 14 bases between them. The CDR3 length is 13 residues. This chain's CDR3 is CASTWGGWETQYF. CDR3 nucleotide sequence: TGTGCCAGCACCTGGGGTGGGTGGGAGACCCAGTACTTC.

This clone was recorded once. This chain links TRBV5-5 with TRBJ2-5, with 12 bases fitting TRBD2. The CDR3 has 17 residues. Germline CDR1 SGHKS, CDR2 YYEKEE (reference sequence). The V segment lost 6 bases and the J segment 4 bases; nucleotides outside the gene matches: 13. This CDR3 is CASTMASLAGGGETQYF. The CDR3 bases are TGTGCCAGCACCATGGCCTCACTAGCGGGAGGAGGAGAGACCCAGTACTTC.

This clone was detected only once. V usage is TRBV11-2 and J usage is TRBJ1-4, with D perhaps TRBD1 (5 bases). The germline CDR1 and CDR2 sequences are SGHAT and FQNNGV. Trimming cost V 1 base and J 8 bases, with 8 bases left between them. CDR3 length equals 13 residues. As DNA, the CDR3 is TGTGCCAGCAGCTTAGGGGGCGCGGAAAAACTGTTTTTT. As protein: CASSLGGAEKLFF.

The genes are TRBV11-2 and TRBJ1-2, with D possibly TRBD1 on 6 matching bases. With 5 bases removed from V and 3 bases from J, the gap between germline ends came to 13 bases. Germline values: CDR1 SGHAT, CDR2 FQNNGV. The CDR3 is 14 residues long. The DNA of the CDR3 is TGTGCCAGCAGCCCTGTGGGGGGCTACTATGGCTACACCTTC. Its translation is CASSPVGGYYGYTF.

V usage is TRBV5-4 and J usage is TRBJ2-4, with D possibly being TRBD1 (6 bases). The CDR3 runs 14 residues. The germline V and J ends were trimmed by 0 bases and 8 bases, with 12 bases remaining between them. From germline, CDR1 is SGHNT and CDR2 YYREEE (reference sequence). For the CDR3, the DNA is TGTGCCAGCAGCTTGGTTGGGGGCAATGACATTCAGTACTTC. Protein product: CASSLVGGNDIQYF.

This clone was seen once. J is TRBJ2-1 and V is TRBV10-1, with D perhaps TRBD2 (6 bases). The CDR3 runs to 15 residues. Deletions cut 2 bases from V and 5 bases from J, with 13 bases between. Germline CDR1 and CDR2: WNHNN and SYGVQD (reference sequence). CDR3 residues: CASSEKIGEDNEQFF. As DNA, the CDR3 is TGCGCCAGCAGTGAGAAGATAGGGGAGGACAATGAGCAGTTCTTC.

This clone was counted a single time. V is TRBV5-8 and J is TRBJ1-1; D unresolved. CDR1 is SGHTS and CDR2 is YDEGEE in the germline V gene. CDR3 length equals 14 residues. The V end was cut by 1 base, the J end by 0 bases, with 7 bases between. The CDR3 bases are TGTGCCAGCAGCTTGAATAACATGAACACTGAAGCTTTCTTT. Encoded protein: CASSLNNMNTEAFF.

The V gene is TRBV20-1, the J gene TRBJ2-7, with D unclear. The CDR3 extends over 11 amino acids. Germline assignment: CDR1 DFQATT and CDR2 SNEGSKA (reference sequence). The V end was cut by 5 bases, the J end by 4 bases, with 9 bases between. The CDR3 nucleotides are TGCAGTGCTTCCCTTATGTACGAGCAGTACTTC. Translated: CSASLMYEQYF.

In its sample, this clone was seen a few times. The V gene is TRBV15, the J gene TRBJ1-6; D possibly corresponds to TRBD1 (6 bases). The CDR3 sequence is 15 residues long. Trimming cost V 3 bases and J 11 bases, with 17 bases left between them. CDR1 and CDR2 (germline): LNHNV, YYDKDF (reference sequence). The CDR3, as DNA: TGTGCCACCAGCAGGTTCTTGGGGGGCGCGCCACCCCTCCACTTT. The encoded protein is CATSRFLGGAPPLHF.

V and J are TRBV20-1 and TRBJ1-2, with D unclear. Trimming removed 3 bases from V and 4 bases from J, with 12 bases in between. Germline V gene data show CDR1 as DFQATT and CDR2 as SNEGSKA (reference sequence). This CDR3 region has 13 residues. The CDR3 DNA sequence: TGCAGTGCTAGTTCCAGAGGGATCTATGGCTACACCTTC. Encoded protein: CSASSRGIYGYTF.

The rearrangement uses TRBV30 and TRBJ2-7; D remains unclear. Trimming took 4 bases from V and 3 from J, leaving 13 bases between them. The CDR3 is 13 amino acids. Germline V lookup: CDR1 GTSNPN, CDR2 SVGIG (reference sequence). The CDR3 region is CAWNTGSLYEQYF. CDR3 coding DNA: TGTGCCTGGAACACCGGGTCCCTCTACGAGCAGTACTTC.

The rearrangement joins TRBV5-1 to TRBJ2-5; D may be TRBD2 (5 bases). The CDR3 has 14 residues. Germline V gene sequence: CDR1 SGHRS, CDR2 YFSETQ. The V and J ends lost 0 bases and 4 bases respectively, with 10 bases between them. The CDR3 region is CASSLGRGRETQYF. The CDR3 DNA is TGCGCCAGCAGCTTGGGGAGAGGGAGAGAGACCCAGTACTTC.

The chain couples TRBV11-1 to TRBJ2-5; no definite D call. V lost 7 bases to trimming and J lost 5 bases, with 8 bases between them. The CDR3 has 11 residues. Germline-derived CDR1 and CDR2 are SGHAT and FQDESV (reference sequence). CDR3 sequence: CASTQRETQYF. The CDR3 nucleotides are TGTGCCAGCACCCAGAGGGAGACCCAGTACTTC.

The chain is built from TRBV18 and TRBJ1-2, with a possible D match to TRBD1 (5 bases). This CDR3 contains 13 residues. V was trimmed by 3 bases and J by 5 bases, leaving 10 bases between them. CDR1 is KGHSH and CDR2 is LQKENI in the germline V gene. CDR3 in amino acids: CASSPGGAYGYTF. DNA for the CDR3: TGTGCCAGCTCACCGGGAGGGGCTTATGGCTACACCTTC.

V usage is TRBV5-1 and J usage is TRBJ1-2, with 8 bases identical to TRBD1. This CDR3 has 15 amino acids. V shed 2 bases and J 3 bases; nucleotides not matched to a gene: 6. Germline values: CDR1 SGHRS, CDR2 YFSETQ. For the CDR3, the DNA is TGCGCCAGCAGCTTTACGACAGGGGACCACTATGGCTACACCTTC. Its protein is CASSFTTGDHYGYTF. Supplemented by reference TRBV5-1 and TRBJ1-2, the full variable domain reads KAGVTQTPRYLIKTRGQQVTLSCSPISGHRSVSWYQQTPGQGLQFLFEYFSETQRNKGNFPGRFSGRQFSNSRSEMNVSTLELGDSALYLCASSFTTGDHYGYTFGSGTRLTVV.

This clone is a singleton in its sample. The gene calls are TRBV24-1 and TRBJ2-2, with D perhaps TRBD2 (7 bases). The germline V gene encodes CDR1 KGHDR and CDR2 SFDVKD. The CDR3 has 16 amino acids. Trimming removed 3 bases at V and 6 bases at J, with 16 bases between. CDR3 sequence: CATSDPRQGRAGELFF. For the CDR3, the DNA is TGTGCCACCAGTGATCCCCGCCAGGGGAGGGCCGGGGAGCTGTTTTTT.

This clone was detected a few times. The rearrangement joins TRBV9 to TRBJ1-6; no reliable D call. Between the trimmed V and J ends, which lost 0 bases and 8 bases, there was a span of 3 bases. This CDR3 is 12 amino acids long. The germline V gene has CDR1 SGDLS and CDR2 YYNGEE. CDR3 bases: TGTGCCAGCAGCGTAGGATATTCACCCCTCCACTTT. Encoded protein: CASSVGYSPLHF. The variable domain in full, completed from reference TRBV9 and TRBJ1-6, reads DSGVTQTPKHLITATGQRVTLRCSPRSGDLSVYWYQQSLDQGLQFLIQYYNGEERAKGNILERFSAQQFPDLHSELNLSSLELGDSALYFCASSVGYSPLHFGNGTRLTVT.

The chain combines TRBV11-2 with TRBJ2-1, with D uncertain. Germline CDR1 SGHAT, CDR2 FQNNGV. V was trimmed by 4 bases and J by 4 bases, leaving 8 bases between them. The CDR3 spans 13 residues. The CDR3 loop reads CASSSEAYNEQFF. CDR3 in DNA: TGTGCCAGCAGCTCAGAAGCGTACAATGAGCAGTTCTTC.

The chain couples TRBV5-1 to TRBJ2-3, with D possibly matching TRBD2 (6 bases). The germline V gene has CDR1 SGHRS and CDR2 YFSETQ. This CDR3 is 17 amino acids long. The V end was cut by 2 bases, the J end by 1 base, with 17 bases between. Here the CDR3 DNA reads TGCGCCAGCAGCTTTCACGAGGTACTAGCCGGCACAGATACGCAGTATTTT. Translating it yields CASSFHEVLAGTDTQYF.